This TCR beta chain was sequenced for a study of T cell changes during pregnancy in multiple sclerosis. Germline CDR1 is GTSNPN and CDR2 is SVGIG (reference sequence). This CDR3 comprises 19 residues. V was clipped by 2 bases and J by 2 bases; unmatched bases: 16. The assay was immunoSEQ multiplex PCR, and TCRdb's table has in-frame clones only and misses some. The sample consists of roughly 35,000 clones, nearly 95% of them appearing once. V and J are TRBV30 and TRBJ1-5; TRBD1 agrees at 9 bases. Sequenced material: CD4+ T cells from peripheral blood mononuclear cells, taken in the third trimester of pregnancy. This receptor was obtained from a female donor in good health, enrolled as a control in a pregnancy study. CDR3 amino acids: CAWSTQTGTGRLGNQPQHF. The CDR3 DNA follows: TGTGCCTGGAGTACCCAAACCGGGACAGGGAGATTAGGCAATCAGCCCCAGCATTTT.